Sequencing of this TCR beta chain was carried out in a study of regulatory T cells in long-lasting Graves disease (dated by TCRdb to 2020 to 2023). General notes on the study: Patients with newly diagnosed Graves' disease had been on antithyroid drugs for under 3 months. Peripheral blood TCR sequencing and RNA sequencing compared persistent Graves' disease patients with newly diagnosed Graves' disease patients. The study took place in China and was registered as a clinical trial. TCR sequencing covered approximately 13 persistent and around 20 newly diagnosed Graves' disease patients, around 35 samples in total. The investigation overall reported the following: The small sample size was acknowledged by the authors as a limitation that may reduce accuracy. Only peripheral blood was studied, because thyroid tissue, the primary lesion, was inaccessible. More public clonotypes were shared among persistent patients (roughly 3,000) than among newly diagnosed patients (approximately 930). Persistent disease showed preferential use of TRBV28, TRBJ1-2 and TRBJ2-5, whereas newly diagnosed disease favored TRBV20-1 and TRBJ2-1. Sequencing and analysis were restricted to the TCR beta chain. Lower TCR Shannon entropy and fewer highly expanded clones were observed in persistent Graves' disease patients than in newly diagnosed patients, which suggested clonal expansion.

As encoded in the germline V gene, CDR1 is SQVTM while CDR2 is ANQGSEA. The V end loses 6 bases and the J end loses 5 bases, and a stretch of 13 bases separates them. From the cysteine through the phenylalanine, the CDR3 covers 12 amino acids. Left in the record is the CDR3 DNA by itself, 36 bases read in frame from the first base. Sample time point, as interpreted from the label and publication: newly diagnosed GD, antithyroid drugs for less than 3 months. RNA was extracted from PBMCs in TRIzol for both TCR sequencing and RNA sequencing. Graves' disease was diagnosed according to American Thyroid Association guidelines. Patients were recruited from an endocrinology department in Xi'an, China. Each patient gave approximately 9 milliliters of peripheral blood, collected in an EDTA anticoagulant tube. PBMCs were isolated by Ficoll Paque Plus density gradient separation without further T cell sorting. RNA quality was checked with an Agilent 2100 Bioanalyzer and agarose gel, and concentration with a NanoDrop 2000.

Receptors were amplified or captured by multiplex PCR. The sequencing machine was an Illumina HiSeq 4000. To build TCR beta libraries, CDR3 regions were amplified by Arm-PCR using iRepertoire HTBI primers. Gel purification was performed on PCR products prior to sequencing. Processing in the source paper ran as follows. Across samples, 60 to 80 TRBV and 13 to 15 TRBJ segments were identified and used for gene usage analysis of CDR3 amino acid clonotypes. COPE and FqMerger were used to merge the filtered high-quality paired reads into contigs. BLAST was used to align contigs to IMGT TRBV, TRBD and TRBJ reference genes, and CDR3 was defined according to IMGT. Highly expanded clones were defined as clonotypes with a frequency above 0.1%. Shannon entropy served as the measure of repertoire diversity, while the Gini coefficient captured V-J evenness. Public clonotypes were defined as clonotypes shared by more than one individual. TCRdb trimmed public reads at Q25 via fastp, called clones via MiXCR and kept in-frame beta chains. Every entry covers one CDR3 protein and lists the most common genes and DNA from its rows. TCRdb, not the original authors, processed these V and J calls. This sample lists 250,000 or so distinct CDR3 sequences; 15% to 20% were detected once. The ten largest clones take up roughly 15% of the sample.

As for this clonotype: The antigen it binds to is not known. Qualities for individual bases were not recorded, and no much larger clone is one base off.

The same specimen was also included in a second study, on T cells in Graves' hyperthyroidism and ophthalmopathy. Per that second paper: Stable Graves' hyperthyroidism was defined as no progression to ophthalmopathy during 18 months of follow-up. Hyperthyroidism patients were aged 18 to 65 years and newly diagnosed, with disease duration of less than 2 months. Exclusion was applied to patients with uncontrolled infections, other autoimmune diseases, pregnancy or lactation. Diagnoses relied on clinical symptoms, serum thyroxine and TRAb, thyroid ultrasound and orbital computed tomography. The first round of RT-PCR for the TCR CDR3 was performed with the HTBI primer set and the Qiagen OneStep RT-PCR kit. Blood samples also contained most of the expanded thyroid clonotypes (frequency above 0.001), which suggests that blood repertoires may reflect thyroid immune responses. A 13 V-J signature model separated ophthalmopathy from stable hyperthyroidism, with 87.88% sensitivity and approximately 81% specificity in cross-validation and 80%/75% in testing. In validation, progression to ophthalmopathy was predicted by the model with roughly 69% sensitivity and just over 72% specificity, a median of approximately 6.5 months before onset. TCR V-J signatures able to tell the groups apart were searched for in a discovery cohort of 100 patients, of whom about 40 had Graves' ophthalmopathy and about 60 had stable Graves' hyperthyroidism. Prospective prediction of ophthalmopathy was tested in an independent validation cohort consisting of some 19 hyperthyroidism patients and some 17 patients who later progressed to ophthalmopathy. For training and testing, the 100 or so patients in the discovery cohort were randomly divided in a 7:3 ratio. In addition, the study compared T-cell repertoires in thyroid tissue and in blood from roughly 6 Graves' hyperthyroidism patients. After sampling, hyperthyroidism patients received methimazole starting at 30 mg daily, and ophthalmopathy patients received high-dose intravenous methylprednisolone. The libraries were constructed in a second round of multiplex PCR and then size-selected and purified. The libraries were sequenced on an Illumina HiSeq2000 using paired-end 100 bp reads. SOAPnuke was used to process the raw data, with reads discarded if the reads contained adapters or uncalled bases, had a mean Phred below 15, or lacked an exact constant-primer or identifier match. High-quality paired reads were merged using COPE v1.2.5, and each unique nucleotide sequence was defined as a clonotype. MiTCR v1.1 was used to align the clonotypes against IMGT TRBV, TRBD and TRBJ reference segments. The analysis included only V-J combinations with a frequency above 0.0001, which together covered roughly 99% of the repertoires. The TCS score was defined as the ratio of F50 (clonal expansion) to E x V (chaos), calculated using BLOSUM62-based TCRdist between CDR3 peptides within each V-J. Welch's t-statistics and random forest reduced roughly 500 V-J features to 10 to 15, which were used in a naive Bayes classifier (R e1071). Sample size was not statistically predetermined, and blinding of investigators to group allocation was not performed. The paper reports TCR Vbeta CDR3 sequencing of 140 or so peripheral blood samples: under 45 ophthalmopathy, about 75 hyperthyroidism and around 17 progressor patients.

The sequences come from peripheral blood mononuclear cells (PBMCs), collected at new diagnosis, from a patient treated with antithyroid drugs. The chain links TRBV29-1 with TRBJ1-1; D gene: possibly TRBD1, on 5 matching bases. This sequence originates from a woman aged 30 to 39 with Graves disease. Donor details come from another sample of the same person, matched by shared clones. The CDR3 protein: CSVTGTWTEAFF. Here is the DNA: TGCAGCGTGACCGGGACGTGGACTGAAGCTTTCTTT.